A single sample is the source of the 9 T cell receptor beta chains below, sequenced in a study of CD8 T cells in Susac syndrome (dated by TCRdb to about 2019). The library was made by the immunoSEQ multiplex PCR assay. RNA was extracted using the RNeasy kit, and about 0.45 to 1 microgram was reverse transcribed with random hexamers. TCRdb applied fastp at Q25 and MiXCR to the public reads, then kept only in-frame beta chains. One record per CDR3 amino acid sequence lists the most common genes and DNA. For this sample the table gives more than 100,000 distinct CDR3 sequences, of which nearly 95% were detected only once. Jointly, the top ten make up more than 0.095% of the sample. Input material: CD4+ T cells from PBMCs. These receptors all come from a human donor in good health.

V is TRBV6-6 and J is TRBJ2-7; no clear D gene. The CDR3 has 13 amino acids. Germline-derived CDR1 and CDR2 are MNHNY and SVGAGI (reference sequence). With 2 bases removed from V and 6 bases from J, the gap between germline ends came to 11 bases. The CDR3 DNA is TGTGCCAGCAGTTACGACAAACCGGGCGAGCAGTACTTC. Protein product: CASSYDKPGEQYF.

This clonotype was recorded once. This chain joins TRBV27 and TRBJ2-1, with TRBD2 matching 14 bases. Per the germline V gene, CDR1 is MNHEY and CDR2 is SMNVEV (reference sequence). This CDR3 spans 21 amino acids. The V and J ends lost 0 bases and 7 bases, in that order; junction bases with no gene match: 17. CDR3 in DNA: TGTGCCAGCAGTTTATCGATCACGGGACGCCCCGGGACTAGCGGGAGTAATGAGCAGTTCTTC. Its protein is CASSLSITGRPGTSGSNEQFF.

The J gene is TRBJ2-6, the V gene TRBV7-2; D not certain. The CDR3 totals 16 residues. Per germline, CDR1 SGHTA and CDR2 FQGNSA. V was cut by 1 base and J by 2 bases, with 9 bases left in between. Here the CDR3 reads CASSLVTMAGANVLTF. CDR3 in DNA: TGTGCCAGCAGCTTAGTAACGATGGCTGGGGCCAACGTCCTGACTTTC.

The V and J genes are TRBV12-3 or TRBV12-4 and TRBJ1-5, with D uncertain. Trimming took 5 bases from V and 2 from J, leaving 13 bases between them. CDR3 size: 15 residues. The CDR3 DNA reads as TGTGCCAGCAGTACCCAGGAAACGGGCAATCAGCCCCAGCATTTT. Its protein product is CASSTQETGNQPQHF.

The J gene is TRBJ2-7, the V gene TRBV5-1; maybe TRBD2 (5 bases). Germline CDR1 SGHRS, CDR2 YFSETQ. Trimming stripped 4 bases from V and 1 base from J, with 9 bases between. The CDR3 totals 13 residues. The CDR3 sequence: CASSTTRSYEQYF. CDR3 bases: TGCGCCAGCAGCACTACTAGGTCCTACGAGCAGTACTTC.

The J gene is TRBJ2-6, the V gene TRBV7-2, with 7 positions matching TRBD2. This CDR3 is 18 amino acids long. J lost 3 bases, V lost 5 bases, and 13 bases had no gene match. Per the germline V gene, CDR1 is SGHTA and CDR2 is FQGNSA. CDR3: CASSLQRGVSRGANVLTF. CDR3 DNA: TGTGCCAGCAGCCTCCAGCGGGGTGTATCGCGTGGGGCCAACGTCCTGACTTTC.

The chain carries TRBV28 and TRBJ1-2, with a weak D call TRBD1 (6 bases). The CDR3 spans 16 residues. Germline values: CDR1 MDHEN, CDR2 SYDVKM. Trimming took off 6 bases at V and 8 bases at J, with 25 bases between the two ends. CDR3 loop: CASSSWADRIHRGYTF. The DNA for the CDR3 is TGTGCCAGCAGCTCTTGGGCTGACAGGATCCACAGGGGCTACACCTTC.

The table lists this clonotype with a count of one. The chain carries TRBV29-1 and TRBJ2-7; D is ambiguous. The CDR3 has 11 residues. The germline CDR1 and CDR2 sequences are SQVTM and ANQGSEA. The CDR3 region is CSVSRDYEQYF. CDR3 nucleotide sequence: TGCAGTGTTAGTCGAGACTACGAGCAGTACTTC.

The chain couples TRBV2 to TRBJ1-1; D not certain. CDR3 length: 12 amino acids. Trimming stripped 2 bases from V and 14 bases from J, with 15 bases between. The V gene's germline CDR1 is SNHLY and CDR2 FYNNEI. The CDR3 DNA is TGTGCCAGCAGTGAAATGGCCGCCAAGACATTCTTT. Amino acids: CASSEMAAKTFF.